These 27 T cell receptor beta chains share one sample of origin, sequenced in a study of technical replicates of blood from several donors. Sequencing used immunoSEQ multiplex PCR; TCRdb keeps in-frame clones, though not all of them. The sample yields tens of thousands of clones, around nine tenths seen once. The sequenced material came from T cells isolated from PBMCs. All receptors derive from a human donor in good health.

The CDR3 loop is CASSAPGGGLRGGNDEQYF. CDR3 sequence (DNA): TGTGCCAGCAGCGCCCCGGGGGGCGGACTACGCGGGGGAAACGACGAGCAGTACTTC. The chain links TRBV7-8 to TRBJ2-7; D may be TRBD2 (7 bases). Germline V gene data show CDR1 as SGHVS and CDR2 as FQNEAQ. Trimming cost V 5 bases and J 5 bases, with 31 bases left between them. This CDR3 has 19 amino acids. The whole variable domain, remainder taken from reference TRBV7-8 and TRBJ2-7, is GAGVSQSPRYKVAKRGQDVALRCDPISGHVSLFWYQQALGQGPEFLTYFQNEAQLDKSGLPSDRFFAERPEGSVSTLKIQRTQQEDSAVYLCASSAPGGGLRGGNDEQYFGPGTRLTVT.

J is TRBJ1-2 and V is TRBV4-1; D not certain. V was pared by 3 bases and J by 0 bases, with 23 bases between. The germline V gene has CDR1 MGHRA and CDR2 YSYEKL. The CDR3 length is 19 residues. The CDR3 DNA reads TGCGCCAGCAGCCAGAGGATCCGGGAGAAGAGAAATACTAACTATGGCTACACCTTC. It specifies CASSQRIREKRNTNYGYTF.

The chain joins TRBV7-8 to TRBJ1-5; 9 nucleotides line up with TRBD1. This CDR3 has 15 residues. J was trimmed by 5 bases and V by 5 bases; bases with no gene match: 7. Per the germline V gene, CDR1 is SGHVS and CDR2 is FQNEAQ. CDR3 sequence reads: CASSPTRTGDQPQHF. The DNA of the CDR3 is TGTGCCAGCAGCCCTACCCGGACAGGGGATCAGCCCCAGCATTTT.

CDR3 DNA sequence: TGTGCCAGCTCACCTCGGACAGGGGGCTATGAAGCTTTCTTT. Translating gives CASSPRTGGYEAFF. The V and J genes are TRBV18 and TRBJ1-1; TRBD1 matches 11 bases. Germline V gene sequence: CDR1 KGHSH, CDR2 LQKENI. Germline trimming cut 3 bases from V and 7 bases from J; bases unmatched to any gene: 4. CDR3 length equals 14 residues.

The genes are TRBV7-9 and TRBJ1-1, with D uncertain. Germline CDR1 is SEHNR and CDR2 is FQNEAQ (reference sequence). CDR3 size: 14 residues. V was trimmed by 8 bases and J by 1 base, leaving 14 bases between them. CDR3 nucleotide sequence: TGTGCCAGCCGCACTGGGCAGGCGAACACTGAAGCTTTCTTT. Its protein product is CASRTGQANTEAFF. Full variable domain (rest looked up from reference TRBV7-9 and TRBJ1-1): DTGVSQNPRHKITKRGQNVTFRCDPISEHNRLYWYRQTLGQGPEFLTYFQNEAQLEKSRLLSDRFSAERPKGSFSTLEIQRTEQGDSAMYLCASRTGQANTEAFFGQGTRLTVV.

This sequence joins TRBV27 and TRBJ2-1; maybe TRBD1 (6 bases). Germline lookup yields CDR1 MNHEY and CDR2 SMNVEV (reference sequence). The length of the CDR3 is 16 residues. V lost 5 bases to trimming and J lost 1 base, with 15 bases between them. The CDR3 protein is CASSVMLRGSYNEQFF. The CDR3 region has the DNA TGTGCCAGCAGTGTAATGCTCAGGGGTTCCTACAATGAGCAGTTCTTC.

CDR3 protein: CASSLNSNNIQYF. The CDR3 DNA is TGTGCCAGCAGTTTGAACAGCAATAACATTCAGTACTTC. V usage is TRBV28 and J usage is TRBJ2-4, with D hard to call. This CDR3 region has 13 residues. CDR1 is MDHEN, CDR2 SYDVKM, per germline. Deletions cut 3 bases from V and 7 bases from J, with 10 bases between.

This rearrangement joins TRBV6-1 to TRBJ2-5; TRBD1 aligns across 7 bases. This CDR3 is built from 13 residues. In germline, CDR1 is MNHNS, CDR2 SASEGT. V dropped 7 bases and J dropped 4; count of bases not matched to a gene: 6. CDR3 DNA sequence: TGTGCCAGCAACGGACAGGTCGGAGAGACCCAGTACTTC. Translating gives CASNGQVGETQYF.

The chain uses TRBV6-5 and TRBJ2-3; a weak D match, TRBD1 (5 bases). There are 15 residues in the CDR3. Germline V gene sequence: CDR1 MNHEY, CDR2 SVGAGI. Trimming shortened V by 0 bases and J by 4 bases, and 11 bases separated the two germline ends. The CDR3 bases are TGTGCCAGCAGTTACTCGCCAGGGCGGTCAGATACGCAGTATTTT. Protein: CASSYSPGRSDTQYF.

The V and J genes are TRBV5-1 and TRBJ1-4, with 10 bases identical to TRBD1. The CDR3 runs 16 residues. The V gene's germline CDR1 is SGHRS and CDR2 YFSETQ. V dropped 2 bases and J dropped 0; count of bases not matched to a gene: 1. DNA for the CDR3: TGCGCCAGCAGCTTTGGGACAGGGGCAACTAATGAAAAACTGTTTTTT. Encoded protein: CASSFGTGATNEKLFF. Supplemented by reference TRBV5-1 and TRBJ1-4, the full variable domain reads KAGVTQTPRYLIKTRGQQVTLSCSPISGHRSVSWYQQTPGQGLQFLFEYFSETQRNKGNFPGRFSGRQFSNSRSEMNVSTLELGDSALYLCASSFGTGATNEKLFFGSGTQLSVL.

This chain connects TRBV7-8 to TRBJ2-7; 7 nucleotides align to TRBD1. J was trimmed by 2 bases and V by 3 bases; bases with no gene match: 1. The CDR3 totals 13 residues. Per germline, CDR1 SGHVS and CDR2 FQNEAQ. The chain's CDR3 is CASSFGQAYEQYF. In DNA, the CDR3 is TGTGCCAGCAGCTTCGGACAGGCCTACGAGCAGTACTTC.

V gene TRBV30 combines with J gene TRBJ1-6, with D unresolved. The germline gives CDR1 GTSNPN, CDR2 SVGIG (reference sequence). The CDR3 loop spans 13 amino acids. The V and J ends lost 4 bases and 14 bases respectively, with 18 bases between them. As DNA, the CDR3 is TGTGCCTGGACAACTGGGAGCTATCGGGCCCTCCACTTT. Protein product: CAWTTGSYRALHF. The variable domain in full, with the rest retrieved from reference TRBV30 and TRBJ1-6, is SQTIHQWPATLVQPVGSPLSLECTVEGTSNPNLYWYRQAAGRGLQLLFYSVGIGQISSEVPQNLSASRPQDRQFILSSKKLLLSDSGFYLCAWTTGSYRALHFGNGTRLTVT.

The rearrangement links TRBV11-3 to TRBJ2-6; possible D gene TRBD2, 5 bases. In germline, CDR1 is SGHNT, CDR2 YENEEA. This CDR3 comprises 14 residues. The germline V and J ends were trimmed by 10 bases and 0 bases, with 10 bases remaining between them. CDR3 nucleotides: TGTGCCACACGGGAAAACTCTGGGGCCAACGTCCTGACTTTC. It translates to CATRENSGANVLTF.

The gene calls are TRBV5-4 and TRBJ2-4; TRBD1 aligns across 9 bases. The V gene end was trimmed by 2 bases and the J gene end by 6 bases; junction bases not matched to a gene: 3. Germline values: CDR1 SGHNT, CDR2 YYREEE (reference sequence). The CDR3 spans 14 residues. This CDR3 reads CASSLKGQGNIQYF. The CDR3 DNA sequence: TGTGCCAGCAGCTTAAAGGGACAGGGAAACATTCAGTACTTC. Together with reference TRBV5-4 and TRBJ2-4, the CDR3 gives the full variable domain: ETGVTQSPTHLIKTRGQQVTLRCSSQSGHNTVSWYQQALGQGPQFIFQYYREEENGRGNFPPRFSGLQFPNYSSELNVNALELDDSALYLCASSLKGQGNIQYFGAGTRLSVL.

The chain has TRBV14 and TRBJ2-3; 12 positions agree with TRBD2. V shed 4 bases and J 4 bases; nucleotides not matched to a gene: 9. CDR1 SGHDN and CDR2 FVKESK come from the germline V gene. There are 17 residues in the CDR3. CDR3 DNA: TGTGCCAGCAGCCTCGGGGCTAGCGGGGGGGGCGCAGATACGCAGTATTTT. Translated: CASSLGASGGGADTQYF.

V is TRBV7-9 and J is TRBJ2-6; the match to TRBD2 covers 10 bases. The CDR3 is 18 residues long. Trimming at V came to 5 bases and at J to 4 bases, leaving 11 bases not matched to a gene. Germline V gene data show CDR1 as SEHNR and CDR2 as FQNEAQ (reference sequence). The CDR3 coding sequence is TGTGCCAGCAGCAGGGGTAGCGGGGGGTCGGCGGGGGCCAACGTCCTGACTTTC. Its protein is CASSRGSGGSAGANVLTF.

The CDR3 DNA is TGCGCCAGCAGTATGGGAAGCAGGGGGAATGAGCAGTTCTTC. Translation: CASSMGSRGNEQFF. V is TRBV10-1 and J is TRBJ2-1, with 7 bases fitting TRBD1. Germline V gene lookup returns CDR1 WNHNN and CDR2 SYGVQD (reference sequence). With 5 bases clipped from V and 7 bases from J, the junction kept 8 bases outside the gene matches. The CDR3 covers 14 residues.

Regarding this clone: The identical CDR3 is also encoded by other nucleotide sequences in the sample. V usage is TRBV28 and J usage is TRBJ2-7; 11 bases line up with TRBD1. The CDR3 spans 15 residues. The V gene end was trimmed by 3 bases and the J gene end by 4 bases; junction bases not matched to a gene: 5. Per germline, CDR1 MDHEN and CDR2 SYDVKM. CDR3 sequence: CASSLGGQGAYEQYF. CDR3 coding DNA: TGTGCCAGCAGTTTGGGAGGACAGGGGGCATACGAGCAGTACTTC. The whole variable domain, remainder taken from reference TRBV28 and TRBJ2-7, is DVKVTQSSRYLVKRTGEKVFLECVQDMDHENMFWYRQDPGLGLRLIYFSYDVKMKEKGDIPEGYSVSREKKERFSLILESASTNQTSMYLCASSLGGQGAYEQYFGPGTRLTVT.

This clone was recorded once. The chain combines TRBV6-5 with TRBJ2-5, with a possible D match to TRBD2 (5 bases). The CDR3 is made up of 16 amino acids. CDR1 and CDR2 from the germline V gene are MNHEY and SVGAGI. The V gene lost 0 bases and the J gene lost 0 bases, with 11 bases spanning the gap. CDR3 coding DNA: TGTGCCAGCAGTTACTCGAGTGCGGGCTACCAAGAGACCCAGTACTTC. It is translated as CASSYSSAGYQETQYF.

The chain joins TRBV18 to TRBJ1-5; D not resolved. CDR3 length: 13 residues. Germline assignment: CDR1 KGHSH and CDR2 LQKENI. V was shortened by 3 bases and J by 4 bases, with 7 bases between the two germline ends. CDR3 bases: TGTGCCAGCTCACCCGACGGGAATCAGCCCCAGCATTTT. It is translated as CASSPDGNQPQHF.

The DNA for the CDR3 is TGCGCCAGCAGCTTGAGTCTAGCGGGGGGTCCAAACTACTCCTACAATGAGCAGTTCTTC. This sequence encodes CASSLSLAGGPNYSYNEQFF. V is TRBV5-1 and J is TRBJ2-1; 11 bases agree with TRBD2. The CDR3 sequence is 20 residues long. Germline V gene data show CDR1 as SGHRS and CDR2 as YFSETQ. J gave up 0 bases and V 1 base, and 12 bases lay outside the gene matches.

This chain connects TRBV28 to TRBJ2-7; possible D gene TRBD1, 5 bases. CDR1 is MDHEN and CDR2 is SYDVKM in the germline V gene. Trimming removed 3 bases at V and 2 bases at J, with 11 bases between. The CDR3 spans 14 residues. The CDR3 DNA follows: TGTGCCAGCAGTTTCACCACAGGTCCCTACGAGCAGTACTTC. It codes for CASSFTTGPYEQYF. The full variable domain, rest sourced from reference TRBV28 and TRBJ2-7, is DVKVTQSSRYLVKRTGEKVFLECVQDMDHENMFWYRQDPGLGLRLIYFSYDVKMKEKGDIPEGYSVSREKKERFSLILESASTNQTSMYLCASSFTTGPYEQYFGPGTRLTVT.

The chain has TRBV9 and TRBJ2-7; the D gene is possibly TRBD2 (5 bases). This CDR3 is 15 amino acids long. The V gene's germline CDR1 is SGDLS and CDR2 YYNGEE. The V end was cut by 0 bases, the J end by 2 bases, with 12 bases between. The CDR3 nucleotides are TGTGCCAGCAGCGTAGGGTGGGAGACCCCCTACGAGCAGTACTTC. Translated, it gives CASSVGWETPYEQYF.

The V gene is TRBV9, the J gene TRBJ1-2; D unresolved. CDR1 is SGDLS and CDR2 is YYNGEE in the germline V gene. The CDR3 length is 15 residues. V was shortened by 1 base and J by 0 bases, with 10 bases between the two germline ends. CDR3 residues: CASSVSGVANYGYTF. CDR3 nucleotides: TGTGCCAGCAGCGTATCGGGTGTGGCTAACTATGGCTACACCTTC. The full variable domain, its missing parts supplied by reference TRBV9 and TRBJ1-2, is DSGVTQTPKHLITATGQRVTLRCSPRSGDLSVYWYQQSLDQGLQFLIQYYNGEERAKGNILERFSAQQFPDLHSELNLSSLELGDSALYFCASSVSGVANYGYTFGSGTRLTVV.

This CDR3 is CASSRGSENTEAFF. The CDR3 bases are TGTGCCAGCAGCCGTGGCAGTGAGAACACTGAAGCTTTCTTT. The chain employs TRBV7-9 and TRBJ1-1, with D hard to call. This CDR3 contains 14 residues. V gave up 5 bases and J gave up 1 base, with 11 bases separating them. CDR1 and CDR2 from the germline V gene are SEHNR and FQNEAQ (reference sequence).

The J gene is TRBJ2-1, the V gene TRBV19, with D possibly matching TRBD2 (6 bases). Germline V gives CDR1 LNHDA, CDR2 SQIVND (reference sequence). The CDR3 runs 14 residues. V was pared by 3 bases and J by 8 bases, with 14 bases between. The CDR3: CASSILGTDDEQFF. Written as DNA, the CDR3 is TGTGCCAGTAGTATCCTCGGGACTGACGATGAGCAGTTCTTC.

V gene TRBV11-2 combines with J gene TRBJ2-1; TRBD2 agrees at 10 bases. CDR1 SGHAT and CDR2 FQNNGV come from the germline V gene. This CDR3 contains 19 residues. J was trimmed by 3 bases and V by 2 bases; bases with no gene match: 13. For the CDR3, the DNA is TGTGCCAGCAGCTTAAGGGGGTCACTAGCGGGACCACTCTACAATGAGCAGTTCTTC. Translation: CASSLRGSLAGPLYNEQFF.